This is a list of T cell receptor beta chains from one sample in a study of blood T cells in healthy people across ages. Each CDR3 protein gets one entry after TCRdb re-called the 5' RACE reads with MiXCR. The sample holds some 1.8 million distinct CDR3 sequences; 35% to 50% are singletons and the top ten take around 23%. Sequenced input: blood. All receptors derive from a human donor in good health. CDR3s include the opening cysteine and the closing phenylalanine or tryptophan. Fields, in order: D gene, J gene, V gene, clone size, CDR3 DNA, CDR3 protein. A D gene is named only where the DNA matches it firmly. Clone size, where shown, is once, few, many, or a class for clones that have expanded.

>NA|TRBJ2-7|TRBV25-1|NA
TGTGCCAGCAGTGATGGGGGTCCTGGTGAGCAGTACTTC
CASSDGGPGEQYF
>NA|TRBJ2-1|TRBV5-1|many
TGCGCCAGCAGGTACAACAATGAGCAGTTCTTC
CASRYNNEQFF
>NA|TRBJ2-6|TRBV9|NA
TGTGCCAGCAGCCGGGCTTGGGGGTCCGGGGCCAACGTCCTGACTTTC
CASSRAWGSGANVLTF
>NA|TRBJ1-2|TRBV9|NA
TGTGCCAGCAGCGGCAACAGCGAGGGTCTCTATGGCTACACCTTC
CASSGNSEGLYGYTF
>TRBD1|TRBJ1-1|TRBV7-9|once
TGTGCCACTAAAATGGCCGGGACAGGCTCGGAAGCTTTCTTT
CATKMAGTGSEAFF
>TRBD2|TRBJ2-5|TRBV9|NA
TGTGCCAGCAGCGTCCGGGGGGGGACTCAAGAGACCCAGGACTTC
CASSVRGGTQETQDF
>NA|TRBJ1-1|TRBV27|many
TGTGCCAGCAGTCGTCCCGAGGGCACTGAAGCTTTCTTT
CASSRPEGTEAFF
>NA|TRBJ2-7|TRBV5-1|NA
TGCGCCAGCAGCTTGGTTGGGAGCTCCGAGCAGTACTTC
CASSLVGSSEQYF
>NA|TRBJ2-4|TRBV4-2|few
TGTGCCAGCAGCCAAGATTATAGTTCCAAAAACATTCAGTACTTC
CASSQDYSSKNIQYF
>NA|TRBJ2-4|TRBV11-2|NA
TGTGCCAGCAGCTTAGATCCCTTGGGGGGCCCATCCTACGAACAGTACTTC
CASSLDPLGGPSYEQYF
>TRBD2|TRBJ2-3|TRBV9|NA
TGTGCCAGCGCGGCTAGCGGGGGGGCTCCTGCAGATACGCAGTATTTT
CASAASGGAPADTQYF
>TRBD1|TRBJ2-7|TRBV7-2|NA
TGTGCCAACAGCTTAGCGTTCGGGACAGGGAACGAGCAGTACTTC
CANSLAFGTGNEQYF
>NA|TRBJ2-1|TRBV7-6|NA
TGTGCCAGCAGCTTAGGATGGTCAGGAGCTCACAATGAGCAGTTCTTC
CASSLGWSGAHNEQFF
>NA|TRBJ1-4|TRBV12-3/TRBV12-4|NA
TGTGCCAGCAGGTCCGATGAAAAACTGTTTTTT
CASRSDEKLFF
>NA|TRBJ2-3|TRBV5-1|NA
TGCGCCAGCAGCTTATTCGCCGATACTAGCACAGATACGCAGTATTTT
CASSLFADTSTDTQYF
>NA|TRBJ2-7|TRBV3-1|few
TGTGCCAGCAGCCAAGAAACGGGGGAGCAGTACTTC
CASSQETGEQYF
>TRBD1|TRBJ2-4|TRBV7-8|few
TGTGCCAGCAGCCCCGGACAGGGGGGGGCCAAAAACATTCAGTACTTC
CASSPGQGGAKNIQYF
>NA|TRBJ2-5|TRBV6-2/TRBV6-3|few
TGTGCCAGCAGTTACCCTAGGCTTAAAGAGACCCAGTACTTC
CASSYPRLKETQYF
>TRBD1|TRBJ2-7|TRBV7-2|NA
TGTGCCAGCAGCTCCAGGGGGAACGAGCAGTACTTC
CASSSRGNEQYF
>TRBD1|TRBJ2-7|TRBV7-2|few
TGTGCCAGCAGCGAAAACAGGGGTGCCTACGAGCAGTACTTC
CASSENRGAYEQYF
>TRBD1|TRBJ1-2|TRBV6-5|NA
TGTGCCAGCAGGAAAGGACAGGGGGCGGGTGGCTACACCTTC
CASRKGQGAGGYTF
>NA|TRBJ1-1|TRBV5-1|NA
TGCGCCAGCAGCTCTGGCACGGGACGGTTGAACACTGAAGCTTTCTTT
CASSSGTGRLNTEAFF
>TRBD2|TRBJ2-3|TRBV10-3|NA
TGTGCCATCAGTGAGGGACTAGCGGGAAGTGTTAGCACAGATATGCAGTATTTT
CAISEGLAGSVSTDMQYF
>NA|TRBJ2-3|TRBV7-3|NA
TGTGCCAGCAGCTTACGGGACGATGCAGATACGCAGTATTTT
CASSLRDDADTQYF
>TRBD2|TRBJ2-3|TRBV12-3/TRBV12-4|few
TGTGCCAGCAGTTTGGGACTAGAGGGCCTCCCGCAGTATTTT
CASSLGLEGLPQYF
>NA|TRBJ2-7|TRBV20-1|NA
TGCAGTGCTCCCGGTCCGGTCTCCTACAATGAGCAGTACTTC
CSAPGPVSYNEQYF
>NA|TRBJ2-1|TRBV5-1|NA
TGCGCCAGCAGCGTGAGCCCGAGCTCCTACAATGTGCAGTTCTTC
CASSVSPSSYNVQFF
>NA|TRBJ1-5|TRBV12-3/TRBV12-4|NA
TGTGCCAGCAGAGTGGCAGGTCAGCCCCAGCGTTTT
CASRVAGQPQRF
>NA|TRBJ2-1|TRBV2|many
TGTGCCAGCAGGAATTACAATGAGCAGTTCTTC
CASRNYNEQFF
>NA|TRBJ2-7|TRBV28|NA
TGTACCAGCAGTTTGCAGGGTTCCTACGAGCAGTACTTC
CTSSLQGSYEQYF
>NA|TRBJ1-1|TRBV29-1|NA
TGCAGCGTTCGTCCGGGACACTTGAACACTGAAGCTTTCTTT
CSVRPGHLNTEAFF
>NA|TRBJ2-1|TRBV27|few
TGTGCCAGCAGTTTAGGGGGCCGGCGGTTCTTC
CASSLGGRRFF
>NA|TRBJ1-2|TRBV20-1|NA
TGCAGTGCCGCAGCCGGCCCGATGCATGGCTACACCTTC
CSAAAGPMHGYTF
>TRBD2|TRBJ2-1|TRBV5-1|NA
TGCGCCAGCGACAAGCGGGGCGGGGGTGATTACAATGAGCAGTTCTTC
CASDKRGGGDYNEQFF
>TRBD1|TRBJ2-4|TRBV7-2|NA
TGTGCCAGCAGCAATCCGGGACAGTCTTTATACTCTCAGTACTTC
CASSNPGQSLYSQYF
>NA|TRBJ2-5|TRBV20-1|NA
TGCAGTGCTGACGGCTGGGGGGGCGAGACCCAGTACTTC
CSADGWGGETQYF
>TRBD1|TRBJ1-1|TRBV29-1|NA
TGCAGCGTTGAATGGGTGGACAGGGGAAGGTGGGGCACTGAAGCTTTCTTT
CSVEWVDRGRWGTEAFF